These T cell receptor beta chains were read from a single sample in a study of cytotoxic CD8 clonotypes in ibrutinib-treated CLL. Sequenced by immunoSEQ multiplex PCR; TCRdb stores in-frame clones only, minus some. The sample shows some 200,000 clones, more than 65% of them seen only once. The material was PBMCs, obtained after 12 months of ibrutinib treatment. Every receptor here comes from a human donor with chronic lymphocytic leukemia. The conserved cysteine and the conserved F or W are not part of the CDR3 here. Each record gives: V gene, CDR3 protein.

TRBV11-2 ASSLTPTGELF
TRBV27 ASSRQGNSYEQY
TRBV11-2 ASSLDRLRPQH
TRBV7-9 ASTYLRQGFDGYT
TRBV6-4 ASSDSWGHDYGYT
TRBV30 AWLLGGTYGYT
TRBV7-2 ASSQGRGYEQY
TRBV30 AWSAGSEQY
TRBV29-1 SVKGVRGYT
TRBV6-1 ASSVSQYYGYT
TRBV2 ASETAGETQY
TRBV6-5 ASSLGSTDTQY
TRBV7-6 ATGPSGNTIY
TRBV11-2 ASSLRSRPNTGELF
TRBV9 ASARWDRGDEKLF